This TCR beta chain is drawn from a study of blood T cell repertoires in COVID-19. Assay used: immunoSEQ multiplex PCR; TCRdb lists only in-frame clones, some missing. In the table there are a few hundred thousand clones, more than 70% of which are singletons. The CDR3 totals 12 residues. The V end was cut by 3 bases, the J end by 1 base, with 5 bases between. Per germline, CDR1 SQVTM and CDR2 ANQGSEA. Material for sequencing was peripheral blood. The V gene is TRBV29-1, the J gene TRBJ2-3; unclear D gene. The sequence came from a woman aged 45 to 65 with acute or convalescent COVID-19. CDR3 sequence: CSVDTGTDTQYF. DNA for the CDR3: TGCAGCGTTGACACAGGCACAGATACGCAGTATTTT.